These T cell receptor beta chains were read from a single sample in a study of blood T cell repertoires in COVID-19. Sequencing used immunoSEQ multiplex PCR; TCRdb keeps in-frame clones, though not all of them. The table lists 49,000 or so clones, approximately 85% of them singletons. Sequencing used peripheral blood. The receptors stem from an elderly woman with COVID-19, enrolled during active disease. Both conserved end residues are part of each CDR3. D genes are given only for firm matches. Where a row states a size, it is once, few, many or the class of an expanded clone; other rows omit it.

size	D	J	V	CDR3	DNA
-	TRBD2	TRBJ2-5	TRBV7-6	CASSPRGGGGEHGTQYF	TGTGCCAGCAGCCCCAGGGGCGGGGGGGGTGAACACGGGACCCAGTACTTC
once	-	TRBJ1-2	TRBV3-1/TRBV3-2	CASSQEWRTLWGGYTF	TGTGCCAGCAGCCAAGAGTGGAGGACTCTCTGGGGAGGCTACACCTTC
-	-	TRBJ2-5	TRBV3-1/TRBV3-2	CASSHPGGGSGEETQYF	TGTGCCAGCAGCCATCCAGGGGGCGGGAGTGGGGAAGAGACCCAGTACTTC
once	-	TRBJ2-3	TRBV24-1	CATSDLGGPTDTQYF	TGTGCCACCAGTGATTTGGGGGGCCCCACAGATACGCAGTATTTT
-	TRBD1	TRBJ2-2	TRBV9	CASSVGGRDSTGELFF	TGTGCCAGCAGCGTAGGGGGACGGGACAGCACCGGGGAGCTGTTTTTT
-	-	TRBJ1-2	TRBV15	CATSRDRQSYGYTF	TGTGCCACCAGCAGAGATCGACAGAGCTATGGCTACACCTTC
-	-	TRBJ2-3	TRBV5-1	CASSLVLAGRETQYF	TGCGCCAGCAGCTTGGTGCTAGCAGGGCGGGAAACGCAGTATTTT
-	TRBD2	TRBJ2-4	TRBV19	CASSIGVAGGPTNIQYF	TGTGCCAGTAGTATAGGGGTAGCGGGGGGGCCGACGAACATTCAGTACTTC
-	TRBD2	TRBJ2-7	TRBV27	CASSLSTSAGRYEQYF	TGTGCCAGCAGTTTGTCGACTAGCGCCGGAAGGTACGAGCAGTACTTC
-	-	TRBJ2-1	TRBV10-3	CAIRQRDSYNEQFF	TGTGCCATCAGGCAACGGGACTCCTACAATGAGCAGTTCTTC
many	-	TRBJ1-2	TRBV29-1	CSVEDPAGGRTYGYTF	TGCAGCGTTGAAGATCCAGCGGGGGGGCGTACCTATGGCTACACCTTC
once	-	TRBJ2-3	TRBV7-2	CASSLASREDTQYF	TGTGCCAGCAGCTTAGCGAGTCGGGAAGACACGCAGTATTTT
-	-	TRBJ1-5	TRBV6-5	CASSARDARQPQHF	TGTGCCAGCAGCGCGCGGGACGCAAGGCAGCCCCAGCATTTT
-	TRBD2	TRBJ2-1	TRBV7-2	CASSPGLAENNEQFF	TGTGCCAGCAGCCCGGGACTAGCGGAAAACAATGAGCAGTTCTTC
-	-	TRBJ2-7	TRBV5-1	CASSLVADYEQYF	TGCGCCAGCAGCTTGGTGGCAGATTACGAGCAGTACTTC
once	-	TRBJ2-1	TRBV6-6	CASSLGLLPSYNEQFF	TGTGCCAGCAGTTTGGGACTTTTGCCGTCCTACAATGAGCAGTTCTTC
-	-	TRBJ1-1	TRBV19	CASSIAQMNTEAFF	TGTGCCAGTAGTATAGCACAGATGAACACTGAAGCTTTCTTT
-	TRBD1	TRBJ1-1	TRBV6-2/TRBV6-3	CASSSSRTGITEAFF	TGTGCCAGCAGTTCCTCCCGGACAGGGATCACTGAAGCTTTCTTT
-	-	TRBJ2-1	TRBV24-1	CATSDFVVSDEQFF	TGTGCCACCAGTGATTTTGTGGTATCGGATGAGCAGTTCTTC
once	TRBD2	TRBJ2-1	TRBV4-3	CASSQDMVRGAADEQFF	TGCGCCAGCAGCCAAGACATGGTGCGGGGGGCAGCGGATGAGCAGTTCTTC
-	-	TRBJ2-3	TRBV9	CASSGYPSGGTDTQYF	TGTGCCAGCAGCGGTTACCCGAGCGGTGGCACAGATACGCAGTATTTT
-	TRBD1	TRBJ2-7	TRBV19	CASKPGQGAYEQYF	TGTGCCAGTAAGCCCGGACAGGGGGCTTACGAGCAGTACTTC
-	TRBD1	TRBJ2-3	TRBV28	CASSDYQGQFNTDTQYF	TGTGCCAGCAGCGACTACCAGGGACAGTTTAACACAGATACGCAGTATTTT
-	-	TRBJ1-3	TRBV5-1	CASSAGTIGNTIYF	TGCGCCAGCAGCGCCGGGACAATTGGAAACACCATATATTTT
-	-	TRBJ1-4	TRBV28	CASSLPGMSHEKLFF	TGTGCCAGCAGTTTACCGGGTATGTCCCATGAAAAACTGTTTTTT
-	TRBD1	TRBJ1-4	TRBV7-9	CASSFGDRGTNEKLFF	TGTGCCAGCAGCTTTGGGGACAGGGGAACTAATGAAAAACTGTTTTTT
-	-	TRBJ2-1	TRBV18	CASSKDIVIYNEQFF	TGTGCCAGCTCAAAGGACATAGTAATCTACAATGAGCAGTTCTTC
many	-	TRBJ2-6	TRBV19	CASSGDSGANVLTF	TGTGCCAGTAGTGGAGACTCTGGGGCCAACGTCCTGACTTTC
-	TRBD1	TRBJ2-7	TRBV23-1	CASSQRGQGCYEQYF	TGCGCCAGCAGTCAAAGGGGACAGGGTTGCTACGAGCAGTACTTC
few	-	TRBJ2-7	TRBV5-1	CASSLGGDSYEQYF	TGCGCCAGCAGCTTGGGCGGGGACTCCTACGAGCAGTACTTC
-	TRBD2	TRBJ2-1	TRBV5-4	CASSSLAGARNEQFF	TGTGCCAGCAGCAGTTTAGCGGGAGCGCGGAATGAGCAGTTCTTC
-	-	TRBJ1-4	TRBV11-2	CASSLGGRSNEKLFF	TGTGCCAGCAGCTTAGGTGGCCGGAGTAATGAAAAACTGTTTTTT
-	-	TRBJ2-5	TRBV27	CASSSYPPGQYQETQYF	TGTGCCAGCAGTTCCTACCCACCAGGGCAGTACCAAGAGACCCAGTACTTC
-	TRBD2	TRBJ2-2	TRBV6-5	CASSFDRGGAGELFF	TGTGCCAGCAGTTTCGACCGGGGGGGGGCCGGGGAGCTGTTTTTT
-	TRBD2	TRBJ2-1	TRBV5-1	CASSLAPLAGGEQFF	TGCGCCAGCAGCTTGGCCCCCCTAGCGGGGGGTGAGCAGTTCTTC
-	-	TRBJ2-3	TRBV18	CASSPRPSGDTQYF	TGTGCCAGCTCACCACGCCCCTCGGGGGATACGCAGTATTTT
few	TRBD1	TRBJ2-7	TRBV6-5	CASSRQGRSYEQYF	TGTGCCAGCAGTCGACAGGGACGGAGCTACGAGCAGTACTTC
-	-	TRBJ1-5	TRBV6-5	CASRLTGNQPQHF	TGTGCCAGCAGACTGACAGGCAATCAGCCCCAGCATTTT
once	TRBD1	TRBJ2-2	TRBV11-1	CASSSRDSDPGELFF	TGTGCCAGCAGCTCCCGGGACAGCGACCCCGGGGAGCTGTTTTTT
-	TRBD1	TRBJ1-5	TRBV25-1	CASSGQASNQPQHF	TGTGCCAGCAGCGGACAGGCTAGCAATCAGCCCCAGCATTTT